The clone carrying this T cell receptor beta chain was observed a handful of times. Its antigen is unidentified. The record originates from a study of blood T cells in healthy people across ages. Background on the study: Template switching captured about one barcoded beta molecule per two T cells.

The germline gives CDR1 LGHNA, CDR2 YSLEER. The CDR3 sequence is 17 residues long. A second about 7 to 12 cycle PCR used barcoded and J-beta primers. Sequencing of every sample gave 3 million or more CDR3-containing paired-end reads. Via MiXCR, TCRdb re-called the 5' RACE reads, giving one row per CDR3 protein. The repertoire holds just under 550,000 distinct CDR3 sequences, with around 24% as singletons. The study, taken as a whole, reports: Leaving the PBMCs unsorted stopped any conclusive comparison of naive versus antigen-experienced cells.

Another study also made use of these data, one on T cells of mothers and their children. As that study records: Over five children, together with their three healthy Caucasian mothers, made up the donors.

This sequence joins TRBV4-3 and TRBJ2-5; D is possibly TRBD1 (5 bases). With the DNA end fitting TRBJ2-7 better, the J assignment may be wrong. Specimen: blood. The receptor was isolated from a boy younger than 18 in good health. CDR3 nucleotide sequence: TGCGCCAGCAGCCGTGATTGGATGTACAGGATCTCCTACGAGCAGTACTTC. It yields the protein CASSRDWMYRISYEQYF.